The 5 T cell receptor beta chains listed next were all sequenced from one sample in a study of blood T cell repertoires in COVID-19. Assay: immunoSEQ multiplex PCR; the TCRdb copy retains only in-frame clones and omits some. Of roughly 110,000 clones listed, approximately 84% are singletons. Sequencing input: peripheral blood. These TCRs come from a man between 40 and 49 years old with acute or convalescent COVID-19.

V usage is TRBV5-1 and J usage is TRBJ1-2, with D possibly TRBD1 on 6 matching bases. Trimming took off 1 base at V and 7 bases at J, with 17 bases between the two ends. The germline gives CDR1 SGHRS, CDR2 YFSETQ. This CDR3 spans 15 amino acids. CDR3 coding DNA: TGCGCCAGCAGCTTGAGTAGAGGACAGACGATTGGCTACACCTTC. Translating gives CASSLSRGQTIGYTF.

This clone was found once. At one end the junction does not follow the germline gene, possibly because of a read error. The chain is built from TRBV19 and TRBJ2-1, with 8 bases matching TRBD2. Looked up from germline, CDR1 is LNHDA and CDR2 is SQIVND (reference sequence). This CDR3 has 12 residues. CDR3: CASRIAGNEQFF. The DNA for the CDR3 is TGTGCCAGTAGAATAGCGGGGAATGAGCAGTTCTTC.

The chain is built from TRBV14 and TRBJ1-2; D might be TRBD1 (6 bases). Germline assignment: CDR1 SGHDN and CDR2 FVKESK. CDR3 length: 16 residues. Trimming shortened V by 5 bases and J by 3 bases, and 19 bases separated the two germline ends. In DNA, the CDR3 is TGTGCCAGCAGCGTTACAGGGCGCGGTTTTGACTATGGCTACACCTTC. It yields the protein CASSVTGRGFDYGYTF.

This clone has just a few counts. The V gene is TRBV6-1, the J gene TRBJ2-7; 8 bases are a match to TRBD1. The V gene's germline CDR1 is MNHNS and CDR2 SASEGT. V dropped 4 bases and J dropped 5; count of bases not matched to a gene: 13. The CDR3 runs to 16 residues. The CDR3 sequence is CASSASSAGGFDEQYF. CDR3 bases: TGTGCCAGCAGTGCTTCCTCGGCAGGGGGCTTCGACGAGCAGTACTTC.

This rearrangement joins TRBV2 to TRBJ2-7, with a possible D match to TRBD1 (6 bases). The V end was cut by 4 bases, the J end by 2 bases, with 9 bases between. From germline, CDR1 is SNHLY and CDR2 FYNNEI. The CDR3 extends over 13 amino acids. The CDR3 sequence: CASSGQVPYEQYF. The CDR3 DNA sequence: TGTGCCAGCAGTGGACAGGTCCCCTACGAGCAGTACTTC.